The clone carrying this T cell receptor (beta chain) was counted at least ten times. During its preparation, the TCRbeta library received unique molecular identifiers. MiXCR, applied by TCRdb to the PCR reads, yields one record per CDR3 protein. The data show about 400,000 distinct CDR3 sequences, roughly 21% seen once. The data were obtained in a study of T-cell reconstitution after alpha-beta-depleted transplantation in children. Germline CDR1 DFQATT, CDR2 SNEGSKA (reference sequence). This CDR3 contains 11 residues. Trimming removed 6 bases from V and 8 bases from J, with 11 bases in between. The sequencing used PBMCs from the stem cell graft donor, collected from the stem cell graft. The TCR was taken from a human donor who donated a stem cell graft to a child with acute myeloid leukemia. V usage is TRBV20-1 and J usage is TRBJ2-1; D is undetermined. Here the CDR3 reads CSAVVFDEQFF. The DNA of the CDR3 is TGCAGTGCCGTAGTGTTCGATGAGCAGTTCTTC.